This T cell receptor beta chain was obtained from a study of blood T cell repertoires in COVID-19. Overall study: Acute and convalescent COVID-19 samples came from the United States, Italy and Spain.

V gave up 5 bases and J gave up 8 bases; unmatched junction bases: 7. The length of the CDR3 is 14 residues. The germline V gene encodes CDR1 SGHTS and CDR2 YDEGEE. Study members were between about 18 and 90 years old and lived in 20 to 25 US regions. Participant reports of clinical history set cohort assignment. Before being deemed recovered, Cohort 3 donors had two negative PCRs, clearance, or symptom resolution. TCRdb's copy holds only in-frame clones and misses some; the assay was immunoSEQ multiplex PCR. The sample has roughly 250,000 clones, roughly 85% seen once; the top ten hold 3.5% to 4.5%. Sequenced: PBMCs or T cells enriched from blood (not recorded which). The receptor was isolated from a woman aged 25 to 39 who had recovered from COVID-19. The chain has TRBV5-8 and TRBJ1-4; 9 bases map to TRBD1. This CDR3 is CASRFGTGLEKLFF. The CDR3 coding sequence is TGTGCCAGCAGGTTCGGGACAGGGTTGGAAAAACTGTTTTTT.